A selection of T cell receptor beta chains follows, all from one sample in a study of T cell changes during pregnancy in multiple sclerosis. The table came from immunoSEQ multiplex PCR; TCRdb's copy has only in-frame clones and leaves some out. Of some 64,000 clones in the sample, 92% were seen once. The source was peripheral blood, collected in the first trimester of pregnancy. The receptor source for this set is a female donor with multiple sclerosis, enrolled in a pregnancy study. Both conserved end residues are trimmed from each CDR3.

j_call v_call cdr3_length cdr3_aa
TRBJ2-7 TRBV19 11 ASSRGTTYEQY
TRBJ1-2 TRBV4-1 12 ASSQDRGARGYT
TRBJ2-7 TRBV5-8 13 ASSFRLAGGYEQY
TRBJ1-3 TRBV29-1 12 SVGLGQAGNTIY
TRBJ2-1 TRBV27 12 ASSLARQNNEQF
TRBJ2-5 TRBV27 13 ASSYGQGRYETQY
TRBJ2-1 TRBV7-9 12 ASSSQDRVNEQF
TRBJ2-7 TRBV11-3 15 ASSQAFEAEGSYEQY
TRBJ2-7 TRBV10-2 10 ASRGLAGTQY
TRBJ1-5 TRBV7-8 9 ASGENQPQH
TRBJ2-1 TRBV27 13 ASTPGTSGNNEQF
TRBJ1-2 TRBV7-2 13 ASSLKARSNYGYT
TRBJ1-4 TRBV7-6 11 ASSSQEGEKLF
TRBJ1-5 TRBV15 16 ATSRSRFGQRSTQPQH
TRBJ1-1 TRBV19 13 ASSIGSAANTEAF
TRBJ2-7 TRBV5-5 12 ASSPAPAGYEQY
TRBJ2-5 TRBV2 11 ASRATTLETQY
TRBJ2-7 TRBV10-3 12 AISELDRGNEQY
TRBJ1-3 TRBV19 10 ASQTGRNTIY
TRBJ1-1 TRBV7-2 12 ASVPYRPVTEAF
TRBJ2-5 TRBV11-1 13 ASSLWSTPAETQY
TRBJ2-7 TRBV5-4 13 ASSGIGGSGYEQY
TRBJ1-1 TRBV11-3 11 ASSLGGNTEAF